The 26 T cell receptor beta chains presented below share a single source sample, sequenced in a study of blood T cell repertoires in COVID-19. Using immunoSEQ multiplex PCR, the repertoire was profiled, and TCRdb retains in-frame clones only, with some absent. The sample includes hundreds of thousands of clones, approximately 81% of them seen just once. The material sequenced was peripheral blood. All receptors come from a young woman with acute or convalescent COVID-19.

The chain couples TRBV6-5 to TRBJ1-1; 8 bases match TRBD1. The ends lost 8 bases at V and 8 bases at J; junction bases unmatched: 4. Germline V gene sequence: CDR1 MNHEY, CDR2 SVGAGI. The CDR3 is 11 amino acids. CDR3 nucleotides: TGTGCCAGCCAAAGGGACAGGGAAGCTTTCTTT. It is translated as CASQRDREAFF.

This chain joins TRBV30 and TRBJ1-5; D possibly corresponds to TRBD1 (5 bases). V lost 0 bases and J lost 6, with 12 bases in between. CDR3 size: 14 residues. Germline-derived CDR1 and CDR2 are GTSNPN and SVGIG (reference sequence). DNA of the CDR3: TGTGCCTGGAGTGTAATGGAGGGGTTTCAGCCCCAGCATTTT. It codes for CAWSVMEGFQPQHF. Drawing the rest from reference TRBV30 and TRBJ1-5, the complete variable domain is SQTIHQWPATLVQPVGSPLSLECTVEGTSNPNLYWYRQAAGRGLQLLFYSVGIGQISSEVPQNLSASRPQDRQFILSSKKLLLSDSGFYLCAWSVMEGFQPQHFGDGTRLSIL.

The V and J genes are TRBV9 and TRBJ2-5, with 12 nucleotides matching TRBD2. The CDR3 has 16 residues. From germline, CDR1 is SGDLS and CDR2 YYNGEE. Trimming at V came to 5 bases and at J to 5 bases, leaving 10 bases not matched to a gene. Here the CDR3 reads CASSESSGGARETQYF. As DNA, the CDR3 is TGTGCCAGCAGTGAATCTAGCGGGGGGGCCAGGGAGACCCAGTACTTC.

The chain links TRBV24-1 to TRBJ2-3; TRBD2 matches 7 bases. J gave up 2 bases and V 3 bases, and 4 bases lay outside the gene matches. The V gene's germline CDR1 is KGHDR and CDR2 SFDVKD. The CDR3 is 15 residues long. CDR3 nucleotides: TGTGCCACCAGTGATCGGGGACTATCCACAGATACGCAGTATTTT. It is translated as CATSDRGLSTDTQYF.

The chain combines TRBV19 with TRBJ1-5; D might be TRBD1 (6 bases). The CDR3 loop spans 14 amino acids. Trimming cost V 3 bases and J 3 bases, with 9 bases left between them. Germline-derived CDR1 and CDR2 are LNHDA and SQIVND (reference sequence). The CDR3 region has the DNA TGTGCCAGTAGTATGAGACAGGCCAATCAGCCCCAGCATTTT. The encoded protein is CASSMRQANQPQHF. The variable domain in full, completed from reference TRBV19 and TRBJ1-5, reads DGGITQSPKYLFRKEGQNVTLSCEQNLNHDAMYWYRQDPGQGLRLIYYSQIVNDFQKGDIAEGYSVSREKKESFPLTVTSAQKNPTAFYLCASSMRQANQPQHFGDGTRLSIL.

V and J are TRBV9 and TRBJ2-1; D is ambiguous. Germline CDR1 reads SGDLS; CDR2 reads YYNGEE. The CDR3 length is 14 residues. V was shortened by 0 bases and J by 5 bases, with 9 bases between the two germline ends. CDR3 bases: TGTGCCAGCAGCGTAGCCCCACAAGACAATGAGCAGTTCTTC. Amino acid sequence: CASSVAPQDNEQFF.

The chain has TRBV9 and TRBJ2-7; D is perhaps TRBD2 (5 bases). This CDR3 contains 15 residues. V gave up 4 bases and J gave up 3 bases, with 17 bases separating them. Germline V gene data show CDR1 as SGDLS and CDR2 as YYNGEE. This CDR3 reads CASSRIAGPDYEQYF. In DNA form, the CDR3 reads TGTGCCAGCAGCCGTATCGCGGGCCCAGACTACGAGCAGTACTTC.

This chain uses TRBV19 with TRBJ1-5; D remains ambiguous. Trimming shortened V by 0 bases and J by 3 bases, and 9 bases separated the two germline ends. CDR1 is LNHDA, CDR2 SQIVND, per germline (reference sequence). The CDR3 totals 15 residues. CDR3 DNA: TGTGCCAGTAGTATAGATGGCGGAGACAATCAGCCCCAGCATTTT. It specifies CASSIDGGDNQPQHF.

The chain combines TRBV3-1 (or the pseudogene TRBV3-2) with TRBJ2-7, with D tentatively TRBD2 (6 bases). This CDR3 region has 14 residues. V lost 3 bases and J lost 5, with 14 bases in between. Germline CDR1 and CDR2: LGHDT and YNNKEL (reference sequence). DNA for the CDR3: TGTGCCAGCAGCCACGAGCGCTTAGCGGACGAGCAGTACTTC. Translation gives CASSHERLADEQYF.

The count of this clone is one. J is TRBJ1-4 and V is TRBV6-1; a weak D match, TRBD1 (5 bases). Germline V gene lookup returns CDR1 MNHNS and CDR2 SASEGT. CDR3 length: 15 amino acids. Trimming shortened V by 2 bases and J by 8 bases, and 15 bases separated the two germline ends. The CDR3 sequence is CASSEWGGAREKLFF. CDR3 bases: TGTGCCAGCAGTGAATGGGGAGGGGCGAGGGAAAAACTGTTTTTT.

The chain links TRBV11-2 to TRBJ2-7; tentatively, D is TRBD2 (7 bases). The V and J ends lost 5 bases and 3 bases respectively, with 14 bases between them. In germline, CDR1 is SGHAT, CDR2 FQNNGV. The CDR3 is 14 residues long. CDR3 in amino acids: CASSPPGGRYEQYF. CDR3 coding DNA: TGTGCCAGCAGCCCCCCGGGGGGCCGCTACGAGCAGTACTTC.

This clone was seen only once. The genes are TRBV2 and TRBJ1-4, with D possibly being TRBD1 (5 bases). The CDR3 is 15 amino acids. Germline values: CDR1 SNHLY, CDR2 FYNNEI. The V end lost 4 bases, the J end lost 3 bases, and 12 bases lay between the germline ends. CDR3 residues: CASSGGTSPNEKLFF. The DNA of the CDR3 is TGTGCCAGCAGTGGCGGGACGTCTCCTAATGAAAAACTGTTTTTT.

The rearrangement uses TRBV2 and TRBJ1-6, with TRBD1 identical over 7 bases. Unmatched junction bases numbered 8, after V lost 6 bases and J lost 0 bases. CDR3 length: 17 residues. Germline lookup yields CDR1 SNHLY and CDR2 FYNNEI. CDR3: CASSSDRAGSYNSPLHF. The DNA of the CDR3 is TGTGCCAGCAGCTCAGACAGGGCGGGCTCCTATAATTCACCCCTCCACTTT.

The chain joins TRBV2 to TRBJ1-5; possible D gene TRBD1, 5 bases. The CDR3 consists of 14 residues. The V end was cut by 2 bases, the J end by 7 bases, with 12 bases between. Germline V lookup: CDR1 SNHLY, CDR2 FYNNEI. For the CDR3, the DNA is TGTGCCAGCAGTGAACTGAAGGGGTACCAGCCCCAGCATTTT. It encodes CASSELKGYQPQHF.

The genes are TRBV9 and TRBJ1-1; 9 positions agree with TRBD1. With 4 bases clipped from V and 3 bases from J, the junction kept 4 bases outside the gene matches. Germline V lookup: CDR1 SGDLS, CDR2 YYNGEE. The CDR3 length is 14 residues. In DNA form, the CDR3 reads TGTGCCAGCAGCAAACAGGGGGCGGACACTGAAGCTTTCTTT. Protein product: CASSKQGADTEAFF.

The chain employs TRBV6-5 and TRBJ1-3; weak D call: TRBD1 (6 bases). Looked up from germline, CDR1 is MNHEY and CDR2 is SVGAGI. The CDR3 loop spans 16 amino acids. The ends were cut back, 4 bases at V and 4 bases at J, with 17 bases in the middle. The DNA for the CDR3 is TGTGCCAGCAGTTTGAACACAGGGAGTTCCGGAAACACCATATATTTT. Translation gives CASSLNTGSSGNTIYF.

This chain links TRBV5-1 with TRBJ2-1; TRBD2 matches 12 bases. The ends lost 7 bases at V and 7 bases at J; junction bases unmatched: 6. Germline CDR1 is SGHRS and CDR2 is YFSETQ. This CDR3 region has 14 residues. In DNA, the CDR3 is TGCGCCAGCTCCTCCGGGACTAGCGGGAATGAGCAGTTCTTC. This encodes CASSSGTSGNEQFF.

This chain connects TRBV5-4 to TRBJ1-2, with 8 nucleotides matching TRBD1. The germline CDR1 and CDR2 sequences are SGHNT and YYREEE (reference sequence). The V and J ends lost 3 bases and 7 bases, in that order; junction bases with no gene match: 14. CDR3 length: 16 amino acids. For the CDR3, the DNA is TGTGCCAGCAGCTCCCGGCAAGGGACAGGCCTTTCTGGCTACACCTTC. Encoded protein: CASSSRQGTGLSGYTF.

The chain has TRBV9 and TRBJ2-3; the D gene is possibly TRBD1 (6 bases). The length of the CDR3 is 16 residues. Germline CDR1 and CDR2: SGDLS and YYNGEE. Between the trimmed V and J ends, which lost 0 bases and 0 bases, there was a span of 11 bases. In DNA form, the CDR3 reads TGTGCCAGCAGCGTAGGAGGAGGACAGAGCACAGATACGCAGTATTTT. It yields the protein CASSVGGGQSTDTQYF.

The rearrangement links TRBV3-1 (or the pseudogene TRBV3-2) to TRBJ2-5; 8 nucleotides match TRBD1. Germline V lookup: CDR1 LGHDT, CDR2 YNNKEL (reference sequence). J lost 7 bases, V lost 6 bases, and 7 bases had no gene match. The CDR3 covers 13 residues. The CDR3 spells CASRNRGDGTQYF. DNA for the CDR3: TGTGCCAGCAGGAACAGGGGGGACGGGACCCAGTACTTC.

For the CDR3, the DNA is TGTGCCAGCAGCTTGGTCCCAGGGGGCGACGCCGAGCAGTACTTC. The encoded protein is CASSLVPGGDAEQYF. This rearrangement joins TRBV5-4 to TRBJ2-7; 8 bases match TRBD1. CDR1 SGHNT and CDR2 YYREEE come from the germline V gene (reference sequence). V was clipped by 0 bases and J by 6 bases; unmatched bases: 8. This CDR3 comprises 15 residues. The full variable domain, its missing parts supplied by reference TRBV5-4 and TRBJ2-7, is ETGVTQSPTHLIKTRGQQVTLRCSSQSGHNTVSWYQQALGQGPQFIFQYYREEENGRGNFPPRFSGLQFPNYSSELNVNALELDDSALYLCASSLVPGGDAEQYFGPGTRLTVT.

The chain links TRBV5-1 to TRBJ2-7; possible D gene TRBD1, 5 bases. This CDR3 has 15 residues. Germline assignment: CDR1 SGHRS and CDR2 YFSETQ. V was trimmed by 4 bases and J by 2 bases, leaving 16 bases between them. CDR3 residues: CASSPGAVGPYEQYF. As DNA, the CDR3 is TGCGCCAGCAGCCCTGGGGCAGTCGGTCCCTACGAGCAGTACTTC. Full variable domain (missing parts from reference TRBV5-1 and TRBJ2-7): KAGVTQTPRYLIKTRGQQVTLSCSPISGHRSVSWYQQTPGQGLQFLFEYFSETQRNKGNFPGRFSGRQFSNSRSEMNVSTLELGDSALYLCASSPGAVGPYEQYFGPGTRLTVT.

The V call is TRBV9, the J call TRBJ1-1; D uncertain. This CDR3 is built from 13 residues. CDR1 is SGDLS, CDR2 YYNGEE, per germline. V shed 3 bases and J shed 9 bases, with 15 bases lying between them. CDR3 DNA sequence: TGTGCCAGCAGCGAGTTCGGGATAGACAAAGCTTTCTTT. Translated: CASSEFGIDKAFF.

This clone came up once. The chain has TRBV28 and TRBJ2-1; 7 bases match TRBD1. CDR3 length: 16 residues. CDR1 and CDR2 from the germline V gene are MDHEN and SYDVKM. Germline trimming cut 5 bases from V and 4 bases from J; bases unmatched to any gene: 11. The DNA of the CDR3 is TGTGCCAGCAGTAAACACCGGGACAGACCTTACAATGAGCAGTTCTTC. Protein: CASSKHRDRPYNEQFF. The full variable domain, in which reference TRBV28 and TRBJ2-1 provide the parts outside the CDR3, is DVKVTQSSRYLVKRTGEKVFLECVQDMDHENMFWYRQDPGLGLRLIYFSYDVKMKEKGDIPEGYSVSREKKERFSLILESASTNQTSMYLCASSKHRDRPYNEQFFGPGTRLTVL.

This clone was picked up one time. The V call is TRBV28, the J call TRBJ1-5; D not certain. Trimming removed 5 bases at V and 8 bases at J, with 16 bases between. The CDR3 is 14 amino acids. The germline gives CDR1 MDHEN, CDR2 SYDVKM. DNA of the CDR3: TGTGCCAGCAGTACTAGGACGTTTACGAAGCCCCAGCATTTT. Translating gives CASSTRTFTKPQHF.

The rearrangement links TRBV19 to TRBJ2-7; TRBD1 matches 7 bases. The CDR3 has 13 residues. Germline assignment: CDR1 LNHDA and CDR2 SQIVND (reference sequence). J lost 2 bases, V lost 6 bases, and 4 bases had no gene match. CDR3 protein: CASRITGAYEQYF. The DNA for the CDR3 is TGTGCCAGTAGGATCACAGGGGCCTACGAGCAGTACTTC.